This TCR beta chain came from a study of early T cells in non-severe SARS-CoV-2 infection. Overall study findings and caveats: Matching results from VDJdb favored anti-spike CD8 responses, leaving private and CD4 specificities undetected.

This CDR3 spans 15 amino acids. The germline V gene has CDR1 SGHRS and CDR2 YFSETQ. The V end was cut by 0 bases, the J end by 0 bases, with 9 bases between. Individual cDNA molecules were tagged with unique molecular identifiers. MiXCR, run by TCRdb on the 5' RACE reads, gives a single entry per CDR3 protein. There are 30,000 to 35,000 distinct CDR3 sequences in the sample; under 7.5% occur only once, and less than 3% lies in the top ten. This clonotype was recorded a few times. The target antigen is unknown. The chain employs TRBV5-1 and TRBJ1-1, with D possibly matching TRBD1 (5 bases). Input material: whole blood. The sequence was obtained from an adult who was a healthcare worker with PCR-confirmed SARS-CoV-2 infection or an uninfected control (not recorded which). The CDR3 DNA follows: TGCGCCAGCAGCTTGGGAGGGGCAATGAACACTGAAGCTTTCTTT. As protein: CASSLGGAMNTEAFF.